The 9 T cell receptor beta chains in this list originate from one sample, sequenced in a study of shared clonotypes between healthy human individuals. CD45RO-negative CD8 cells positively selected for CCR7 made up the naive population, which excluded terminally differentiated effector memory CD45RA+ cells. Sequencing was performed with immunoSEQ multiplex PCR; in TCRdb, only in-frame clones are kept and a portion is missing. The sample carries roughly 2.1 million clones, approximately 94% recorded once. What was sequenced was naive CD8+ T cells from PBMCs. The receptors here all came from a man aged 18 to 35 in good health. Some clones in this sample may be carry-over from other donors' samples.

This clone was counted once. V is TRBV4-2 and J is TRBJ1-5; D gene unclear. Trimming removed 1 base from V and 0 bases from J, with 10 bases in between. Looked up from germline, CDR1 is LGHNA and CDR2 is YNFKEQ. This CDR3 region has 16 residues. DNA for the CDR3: TGTGCCAGCAGCCAAGTATCGGGGTATAGCAATCAGCCCCAGCATTTT. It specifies CASSQVSGYSNQPQHF.

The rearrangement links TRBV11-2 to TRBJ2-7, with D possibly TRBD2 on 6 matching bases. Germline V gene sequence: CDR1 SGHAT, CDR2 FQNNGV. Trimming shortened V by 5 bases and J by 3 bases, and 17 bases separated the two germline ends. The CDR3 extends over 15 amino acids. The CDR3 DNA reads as TGTGCCAGCAGCACGTGGGACGGCGGGGACTACGAGCAGTACTTC. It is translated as CASSTWDGGDYEQYF. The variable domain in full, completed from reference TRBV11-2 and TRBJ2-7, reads EAGVAQSPRYKIIEKRQSVAFWCNPISGHATLYWYQQILGQGPKLLIQFQNNGVVDDSQLPKDRFSAERLKGVDSTLKIQPAKLEDSAVYLCASSTWDGGDYEQYFGPGTRLTVT.

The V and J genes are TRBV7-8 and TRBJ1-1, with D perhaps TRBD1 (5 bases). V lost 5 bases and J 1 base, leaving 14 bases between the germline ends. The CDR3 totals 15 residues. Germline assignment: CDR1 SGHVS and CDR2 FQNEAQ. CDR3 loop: CASSHYTTENTEAFF. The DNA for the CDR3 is TGTGCCAGCAGCCATTATACGACAGAGAACACTGAAGCTTTCTTT.

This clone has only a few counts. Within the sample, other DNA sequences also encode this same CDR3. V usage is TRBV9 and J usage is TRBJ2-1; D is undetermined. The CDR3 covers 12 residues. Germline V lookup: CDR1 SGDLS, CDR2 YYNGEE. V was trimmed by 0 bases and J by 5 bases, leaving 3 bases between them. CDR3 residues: CASSVGNNEQFF. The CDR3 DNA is TGTGCCAGCAGCGTAGGGAACAATGAGCAGTTCTTC. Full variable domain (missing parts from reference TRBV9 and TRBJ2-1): DSGVTQTPKHLITATGQRVTLRCSPRSGDLSVYWYQQSLDQGLQFLIQYYNGEERAKGNILERFSAQQFPDLHSELNLSSLELGDSALYFCASSVGNNEQFFGPGTRLTVL.

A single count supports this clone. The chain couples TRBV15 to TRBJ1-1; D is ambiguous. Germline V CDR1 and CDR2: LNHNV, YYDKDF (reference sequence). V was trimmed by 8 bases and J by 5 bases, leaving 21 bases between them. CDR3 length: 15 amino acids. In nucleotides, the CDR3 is TGTGCCACCGCGGAGCGAGCCCGAGGGTGGACTGAAGCTTTCTTT. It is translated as CATAERARGWTEAFF.

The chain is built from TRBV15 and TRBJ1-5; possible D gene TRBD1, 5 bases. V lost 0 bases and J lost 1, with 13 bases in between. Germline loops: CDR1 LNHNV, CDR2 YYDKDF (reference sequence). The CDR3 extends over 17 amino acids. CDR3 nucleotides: TGTGCCACCAGCAGAGATGGGGCCCGAGGGAGCAATCAGCCCCAGCATTTT. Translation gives CATSRDGARGSNQPQHF.

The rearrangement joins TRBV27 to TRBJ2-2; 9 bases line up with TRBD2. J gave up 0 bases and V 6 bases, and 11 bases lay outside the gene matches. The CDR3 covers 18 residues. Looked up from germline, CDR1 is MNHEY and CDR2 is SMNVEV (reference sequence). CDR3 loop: CASRPPGLAFANTGELFF. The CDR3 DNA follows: TGTGCCAGCAGACCTCCCGGACTAGCGTTCGCGAACACCGGGGAGCTGTTTTTT.

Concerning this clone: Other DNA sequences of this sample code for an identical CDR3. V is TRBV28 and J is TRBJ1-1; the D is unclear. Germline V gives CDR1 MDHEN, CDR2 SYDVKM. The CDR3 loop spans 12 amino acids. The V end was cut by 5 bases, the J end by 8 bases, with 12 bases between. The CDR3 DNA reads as TGTGCCAGCAGTCCCCGCGGGCCCGAAGCTTTCTTT. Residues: CASSPRGPEAFF.

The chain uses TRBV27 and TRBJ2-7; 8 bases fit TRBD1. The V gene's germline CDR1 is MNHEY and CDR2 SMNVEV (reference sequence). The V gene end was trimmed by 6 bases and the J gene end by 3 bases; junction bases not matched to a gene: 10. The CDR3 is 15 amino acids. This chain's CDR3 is CASRWAGTGDYEQYF. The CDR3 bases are TGTGCCAGCAGGTGGGCCGGGACAGGAGACTACGAGCAGTACTTC.